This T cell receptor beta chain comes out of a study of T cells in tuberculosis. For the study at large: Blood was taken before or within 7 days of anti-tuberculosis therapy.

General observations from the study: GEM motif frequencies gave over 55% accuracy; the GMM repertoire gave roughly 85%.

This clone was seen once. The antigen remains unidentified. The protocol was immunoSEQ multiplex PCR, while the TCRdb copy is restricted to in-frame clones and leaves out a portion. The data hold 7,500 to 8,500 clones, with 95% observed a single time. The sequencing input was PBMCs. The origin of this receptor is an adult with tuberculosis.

In nucleotides, the CDR3 is TGCAGCGTCCCCTACCCCGGGACAGGGACCTACGAGCAGTACTTC. It specifies CSVPYPGTGTYEQYF. This chain joins TRBV29-1 and TRBJ2-7; 9 bases map to TRBD1. The CDR3 covers 15 residues. Trimming took 6 bases from V and 2 from J; bases not matched to a gene: 11. Germline CDR1 is SQVTM and CDR2 is ANQGSEA.